The next 19 T cell receptor beta chains were all read from a single sample in a study of blood T cell repertoires in COVID-19. Clones were sequenced by immunoSEQ multiplex PCR, and TCRdb holds only the in-frame ones, with some missing. The repertoire consists of about 25,000 clones, with 86% occurring once and the leading ten covering around 4.6%. Sequenced sample: peripheral blood. These receptors all come from a man aged 45-65 years with active COVID-19.

The rearrangement joins TRBV29-1 to TRBJ2-3; tentative D call: TRBD1 (5 bases). The CDR3 consists of 14 residues. Germline CDR1 and CDR2: SQVTM and ANQGSEA. V lost 4 bases and J 0 bases, leaving 11 bases between the germline ends. CDR3 nucleotides: TGCAGCGTTGGGGTAGGGGCGAGCACAGATACGCAGTATTTT. Translation: CSVGVGASTDTQYF.

This chain uses TRBV19 with TRBJ2-5; 13 nucleotides agree with TRBD2. The V and J ends lost 4 bases and 5 bases, in that order; junction bases with no gene match: 10. The V gene's germline CDR1 is LNHDA and CDR2 SQIVND (reference sequence). The CDR3 sequence is 17 residues long. In DNA form, the CDR3 reads TGTGCCAGTAGTAGCGGACTAGCGGGGGCCAAAAGGGAGACCCAGTACTTC. Translation gives CASSSGLAGAKRETQYF.

The gene calls are TRBV3-1 (or the pseudogene TRBV3-2) and TRBJ2-3, with 9 positions matching TRBD1. J gave up 2 bases and V 5 bases, and 11 bases lay outside the gene matches. The CDR3 sequence is 17 residues long. Germline CDR1 and CDR2: LGHDT and YNNKEL (reference sequence). CDR3 amino acids: CASSDYRGRGTTDTQYF. In DNA form, the CDR3 reads TGTGCCAGCAGCGACTACAGGGGGCGAGGGACCACAGATACGCAGTATTTT.

Points on this clone: The junction departs from germline at one end; a sequencing error may be responsible. This chain uses TRBV20-1 with TRBJ2-5, with 10 bases that match TRBD2. The length of the CDR3 is 11 residues. Germline values: CDR1 DFQATT, CDR2 SNEGSKA (reference sequence). The CDR3 region has the DNA TGCAGTGCTAGCAGCGGGGGGGTCGTGAACTTC. This translates into CSASSGGVVNF.

In its sample, this clone was seen a few times. The V call is TRBV7-2, the J call TRBJ1-2; 8 bases agree with TRBD1. This CDR3 contains 14 residues. J was trimmed by 5 bases and V by 3 bases; bases with no gene match: 5. The germline V gene has CDR1 SGHTA and CDR2 FQGNSA. In DNA form, the CDR3 reads TGTGCCAGCAGCTTTGGCAGGGGGCCTTATGGCTACACCTTC. Translating gives CASSFGRGPYGYTF.

The J gene is TRBJ2-5, the V gene TRBV10-3; 7 bases agree with TRBD1. CDR3 size: 14 residues. Unmatched junction bases numbered 6, after V lost 6 bases and J lost 2 bases. In germline, CDR1 is ENHRY, CDR2 SYGVKD. In DNA form, the CDR3 reads TGTGCCATCAGGGGGGACAGACCTCAAGAGACCCAGTACTTC. Encoded protein: CAIRGDRPQETQYF.

This chain uses TRBV29-1 with TRBJ2-4, with 9 bases identical to TRBD1. The germline V gene has CDR1 SQVTM and CDR2 ANQGSEA. The CDR3 has 13 amino acids. Trimming at V came to 4 bases and at J to 4 bases, leaving 2 bases not matched to a gene. The CDR3 DNA sequence: TGCAGCGTTGTCGGACAGGGGAAAAACATTCAGTACTTC. It yields the protein CSVVGQGKNIQYF.

This clone was detected only once. The V and J genes are TRBV11-3 and TRBJ2-7; 9 nucleotides match TRBD2. The germline V gene encodes CDR1 SGHNT and CDR2 YENEEA. The CDR3 is 15 residues long. Germline trimming cut 5 bases from V and 3 bases from J; bases unmatched to any gene: 8. Written as DNA, the CDR3 is TGTGCCAGCAGCAAGACTAGCGGAAACTTCTACGAGCAGTACTTC. It encodes CASSKTSGNFYEQYF.

CDR3 nucleotide sequence: TGTGCCAGCAGTTTAAGGGGACAGGGCGAGCAGTACTTC. Protein sequence: CASSLRGQGEQYF. The V and J genes are TRBV12-3 or TRBV12-4 and TRBJ2-7, with 9 bases identical to TRBD1. This CDR3 comprises 13 residues. V gave up 2 bases and J gave up 6 bases; unmatched junction bases: 2.

J is TRBJ2-4 and V is TRBV4-1; 7 bases map to TRBD1. The CDR3 loop spans 17 amino acids. The germline V gene encodes CDR1 MGHRA and CDR2 YSYEKL. The junction had 7 bases not matched to a gene; V was cut back by 0 bases and J by 2 bases. DNA for the CDR3: TGCGCCAGCAGCCAAGAAATGACAGGGTTGACCAAAAACATTCAGTACTTC. This encodes CASSQEMTGLTKNIQYF.

The genes are TRBV14 and TRBJ1-2; 8 positions agree with TRBD1. The germline V gene encodes CDR1 SGHDN and CDR2 FVKESK. The V and J ends lost 4 bases and 5 bases, in that order; junction bases with no gene match: 6. The CDR3 loop spans 14 amino acids. The CDR3 DNA reads as TGTGCCAGCAGCCCTGGGCAGGGGGCGTATGGCTACACCTTC. Protein sequence: CASSPGQGAYGYTF.

The chain carries TRBV7-2 and TRBJ1-3; unclear D gene. V was pared by 4 bases and J by 0 bases, with 7 bases between. CDR1 and CDR2 from the germline V gene are SGHTA and FQGNSA. The CDR3 runs 14 residues. The CDR3 here is CASSSGFSGNTIYF. The CDR3 region has the DNA TGTGCCAGCAGCTCCGGGTTCTCTGGAAACACCATATATTTT. Together with reference TRBV7-2 and TRBJ1-3, the CDR3 gives the full variable domain: GAGVSQSPSNKVTEKGKDVELRCDPISGHTALYWYRQSLGQGLEFLIYFQGNSAPDKSGLPSDRFSAERTGGSVSTLTIQRTQQEDSAVYLCASSSGFSGNTIYFGEGSWLTVV.

The chain couples TRBV24-1 to TRBJ2-7; 7 nucleotides line up with TRBD1. The CDR3 length is 15 residues. Germline V gives CDR1 KGHDR, CDR2 SFDVKD. Trimming at V came to 4 bases and at J to 4 bases, leaving 9 bases not matched to a gene. CDR3 amino acids: CATSDSGTDPYEQYF. DNA for the CDR3: TGTGCCACCAGTGACTCCGGGACAGACCCTTACGAGCAGTACTTC.

This clone was seen once. The chain combines TRBV15 with TRBJ2-1, with TRBD1 matching over 7 bases. CDR3 length: 14 amino acids. The germline V gene has CDR1 LNHNV and CDR2 YYDKDF (reference sequence). Trimming took 2 bases from V and 8 from J; bases not matched to a gene: 6. This CDR3 is CATSRTRQGHEQFF. The CDR3 DNA sequence: TGTGCCACCAGCAGAACCCGACAGGGCCATGAGCAGTTCTTC.

The chain uses TRBV6-5 and TRBJ2-2; 7 bases line up with TRBD2. The junction had 11 bases not matched to a gene; V was cut back by 9 bases and J by 7 bases. The germline CDR1 and CDR2 sequences are MNHEY and SVGAGI. The CDR3 length is 14 residues. CDR3 protein: CASQEGLVGGELFF. The CDR3 DNA is TGTGCCAGTCAGGAAGGACTAGTTGGCGGGGAGCTGTTTTTT.

V usage is TRBV24-1 and J usage is TRBJ1-3; D remains unclear. The CDR3 contains 13 residues. From germline, CDR1 is KGHDR and CDR2 SFDVKD. Between the trimmed V and J ends, which lost 7 bases and 8 bases, there was a span of 14 bases. The CDR3 is CATSLTGRDTIYF. DNA for the CDR3: TGTGCCACCAGCCTAACCGGGAGAGACACCATATATTTT.

This chain connects TRBV2 to TRBJ1-2, with TRBD1 matching over 10 bases. After removal of 6 bases from V and 8 bases from J, the junction contained 6 bases not matched to a gene. CDR1 and CDR2 from the germline V gene are SNHLY and FYNNEI. The CDR3 has 13 amino acids. The DNA for the CDR3 is TGTGCCAGCAGGACGACAGGGGGCTACGGCTACACCTTC. Encoded protein: CASRTTGGYGYTF.

V is TRBV4-2 and J is TRBJ2-1, with 10 bases matching TRBD2. Germline trimming cut 4 bases from V and 4 bases from J; bases unmatched to any gene: 10. The CDR3 runs to 17 residues. Germline CDR1 is LGHNA and CDR2 is YNFKEQ. CDR3 region: CASSPALSGRGYNEQFF. The DNA for the CDR3 is TGTGCCAGCAGCCCCGCTTTAAGCGGGAGGGGTTACAATGAGCAGTTCTTC.

This chain links TRBV3-1 (or the pseudogene TRBV3-2) with TRBJ1-4, with D unresolved. This CDR3 has 13 residues. Germline CDR1 LGHDT, CDR2 YNNKEL (reference sequence). The V gene lost 3 bases and the J gene lost 6 bases, with 8 bases spanning the gap. The CDR3 is CASSHMAYEKLFF. The CDR3 nucleotides read TGTGCCAGCAGCCACATGGCCTATGAAAAACTGTTTTTT.